This record covers a single TCR beta chain. These data are taken from a study of cytomegalovirus exposure and HLA in healthy donors. The repertoire was sequenced with immunoSEQ multiplex PCR; TCRdb's copy has only in-frame clones and lacks some. There are approximately 150,000 clones in the sample; around 86% occur only once, and roughly 2.7% lies in the top ten. The germline CDR1 and CDR2 sequences are MDHEN and SYDVKM. The CDR3 runs to 15 residues. The V end was cut by 3 bases, the J end by 2 bases, with 13 bases between. Sequencing input: PBMCs. This TCR was sampled from a man aged 18 to 35 in good health and CMV-seropositive. The gene calls are TRBV28 and TRBJ1-1, with TRBD1 as a possible D gene (6 bases). CDR3 region: CASSFTGFTNTEAFF. In DNA, the CDR3 is TGTGCCAGCAGTTTTACAGGGTTTACCAACACTGAAGCTTTCTTT.